This entry features one T cell receptor (beta chain) sequence. Antigen unknown. The read falls 3 residues short of the CDR3 end, and the missing part is taken from the germline J gene. The CDR3 spans 14 residues. Germline CDR1 is SGHDT and CDR2 is YYEEEE. This entry comes from a study of T cells in women clearing cervical HPV infection. Study results and caveats: Unknown T-cell numbers per sample may underlie the richness differences. TRBV6-7 relative abundance averaged around 0.11% in cases and about 0.15% in controls. Repertoire richness, not evenness, was significantly elevated in CIN3+ cases versus controls.

Genomic DNA, averaging about 1,100 ng per sample, yielded TCR beta CDR3 via immunoSEQ. Some clones are missing from TCRdb's copy, which holds only in-frame ones; the method was immunoSEQ multiplex PCR. The listing contains approximately 16,000 clones. The rearrangement joins TRBV5-6 to TRBJ2-3; D is possibly TRBD2 (6 bases). The specimen was blood buffy coat. This clonotype originated in a woman between 18 and 69 years old with a cervical HPV16 infection that either progressed to CIN3+ or cleared (not recorded which). The part of the CDR3 DNA that was read is TGTGCCAGCAGCTTGTCGCGGGATTCTCGGCCG. It is translated as CASSLSRDSRP. The whole CDR3 sequence is CASSLSRDSRPQYF.